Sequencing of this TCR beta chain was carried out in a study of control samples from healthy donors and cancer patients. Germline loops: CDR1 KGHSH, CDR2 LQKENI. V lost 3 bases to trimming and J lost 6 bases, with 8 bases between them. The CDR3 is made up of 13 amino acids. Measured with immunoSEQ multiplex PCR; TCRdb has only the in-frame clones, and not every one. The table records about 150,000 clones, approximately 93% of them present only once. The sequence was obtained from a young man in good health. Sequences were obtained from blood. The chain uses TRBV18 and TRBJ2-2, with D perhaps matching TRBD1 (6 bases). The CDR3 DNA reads TGTGCCAGCTCACCGACAGGCCCCGGGGAGCTGTTTTTT. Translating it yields CASSPTGPGELFF.